The T cell receptor beta chain described here comes from a study of response to subunit inactivated influenza vaccine. Broader study findings: Each seasonal influenza vaccination, the authors suggested, recruits few new T cells.

This clonotype occurred a few times. What it binds is unknown. TCRdb re-analysed the RT-PCR reads in MiXCR, keeping a single row per CDR3 protein. The table has some 800,000 distinct CDR3 sequences, around 20% seen once. Between the trimmed V and J ends, which lost 4 bases and 6 bases, there was a span of 12 bases. CDR3 size: 14 residues. This chain uses TRBV12-3 or TRBV12-4 with TRBJ1-4, with unresolved D. This TCR was sampled from a man in his forties or fifties who received an inactivated influenza vaccine. The input for sequencing was PBMCs from blood, taken 5 to 6 days after vaccination. Here the CDR3 reads CASSSGGLDEKLFF. CDR3 in DNA: TGTGCCAGCAGTTCCGGCGGTTTAGATGAAAAACTGTTTTTT.